These T cell receptor beta chains were read from a single sample in a study of technical replicates of blood from a few donors. Profiling relied on immunoSEQ multiplex PCR, and the TCRdb table lists in-frame clones only, not all of them. The sample lists 80,000 to 90,000 clones, 85% to 95% occurring once. Material for sequencing was T cells isolated from PBMCs. The receptors derive from a human donor in good health. The CDR3 runs from the conserved cysteine through the conserved F or W. D genes are given only for firm matches. Clone size is stated in some rows and not others, as once, few, many or a class when expanded.

>TRBV11-3|NA|TRBJ1-1|13|NA
TGTGCCAGCAGCTTTCAACAGAACACTGAAGCTTTCTTT
CASSFQQNTEAFF
>TRBV27|NA|TRBJ2-7|15|NA
TGTGCCAGCAGTTTAGGGGCAGGGGATCCCTACGAGCAGTACTTC
CASSLGAGDPYEQYF
>TRBV7-8|TRBD1|TRBJ1-5|16|NA
TGTGCCAGCAGCGCAAGGCGGGGACAGGGCAATCAGCCCCAGCATTTT
CASSARRGQGNQPQHF
>TRBV27|NA|TRBJ2-1|13|NA
TGTGCCAGCAGTTTCGGGTTCACAAGTGAGCAGTTCTTC
CASSFGFTSEQFF
>TRBV5-1|NA|TRBJ2-3|17|NA
TGCGCCAGCAGCTTGGGGGGAACAGGGTATAGCACAGATACGCAGTATTTT
CASSLGGTGYSTDTQYF
>TRBV27|NA|TRBJ2-3|18|NA
TGTGCCAGCCGGCCCAGGGGGTTCACTAGCGGAGGCACAGATACGCAGTATTTT
CASRPRGFTSGGTDTQYF
>TRBV28|NA|TRBJ2-3|13|NA
TGTGCCAGCATGGTCGCAGGCAGGGATACGCAGTATTTT
CASMVAGRDTQYF
>TRBV23-1|TRBD1|TRBJ2-5|18|NA
TGCGCCAGCAGTTCTAGGACGATTGGGGCAGGGGGCCGGGAGACCCAGTACTTC
CASSSRTIGAGGRETQYF
>TRBV7-9|NA|TRBJ2-1|15|NA
TGTGCCAGCAGCTTTGGCAGCAGGCTCTACAATGAGCAGTTCTTC
CASSFGSRLYNEQFF
>TRBV19|TRBD2|TRBJ2-3|17|NA
TGTGCCAGTAGTCCCAGTTTTGGCGGGGGGGCCACAGATACGCAGTATTTT
CASSPSFGGGATDTQYF
>TRBV15|TRBD1|TRBJ1-2|16|NA
TGTGCCACCAGCAGAGGACAGGGGGCTGGGAGCTATGGCTACACCTTC
CATSRGQGAGSYGYTF
>TRBV4-1|TRBD2|TRBJ2-3|16|NA
TGCGCCAGCAGCCAAGATCGGCGGGGGAGCACAGATACGCAGTATTTT
CASSQDRRGSTDTQYF
>TRBV19|TRBD1|TRBJ1-5|16|NA
TGTGCCAGTAGTATAACCGGACAGGGGGGCAATCAGCCCCAGCATTTT
CASSITGQGGNQPQHF
>TRBV20-1|NA|TRBJ2-5|11|NA
TGCAGTGCTAGAGGCGGCGGGACCCAGTACTTC
CSARGGGTQYF
>TRBV28|TRBD1|TRBJ1-4|15|NA
TGTGCCAGCAGCACCCGACAGGGAACAAGTGAAAAACTGTTTTTT
CASSTRQGTSEKLFF
>TRBV28|NA|TRBJ1-2|13|NA
TGTGCCAGCACCACGCGAAGGGGCTATGGCTACACCTTC
CASTTRRGYGYTF
>TRBV30|NA|TRBJ2-6|16|NA
TGTGCCTGGATCTGGGGCCAAAGCTCTGGGGCCAACGTCCTGACTTTC
CAWIWGQSSGANVLTF
>TRBV6-6|TRBD1|TRBJ1-1|14|NA
TGTGCCAGCAGCGACAGGGCACTGAACACTGAAGCTTTCTTT
CASSDRALNTEAFF
>TRBV4-2|NA|TRBJ2-2|16|NA
TGTGCCAGCAGCCAAGAAACGGCGGGGAGAACCGGGGAGCTGTTTTTT
CASSQETAGRTGELFF
>TRBV10-1|NA|TRBJ2-1|13|NA
TGCGCCAGCAGTGAGTCTTCTGCAAGCGAGCAGTTCTTC
CASSESSASEQFF
>TRBV27|TRBD2|TRBJ2-3|16|once
TGTGCCAGCAGTTTTAGAGTGCGGGAGTTCCCAGATACGCAGTATTTT
CASSFRVREFPDTQYF
>TRBV19|NA|TRBJ1-1|15|NA
TGTGCCAGTAGCCGTTCAGGCGATCCTAACACTGAAGCTTTCTTT
CASSRSGDPNTEAFF
>TRBV5-1|NA|TRBJ2-7|14|NA
TGCGCCAGCAGCGCCTCGGGCAGGGAGGACGAGCAGTACTTC
CASSASGREDEQYF
>TRBV18|NA|TRBJ1-5|15|NA
TGTGCCAGCTCACGTCAAACAGGGTCGGGTCAGCCCCAGCATTTT
CASSRQTGSGQPQHF
>TRBV19|TRBD1|TRBJ1-1|15|once
TGTGCCAGTTTTAGGGACAGAGATTGGAACACTGAAGCTTTCTTT
CASFRDRDWNTEAFF
>TRBV9|NA|TRBJ2-1|16|once
TGTGCCAGCAGCGTAGACCGGGAAAGACCAAACAATGAGCAGTTCTTC
CASSVDRERPNNEQFF
>TRBV5-1|NA|TRBJ2-1|13|NA
TGCGCCAGCAGCTTGGCCGGCAGGTCCGAGCAGTTCTTC
CASSLAGRSEQFF
>TRBV5-6|TRBD2|TRBJ2-5|12|NA
TGTGCCAGCGGCGGGGCGGGAGCGGCCCAGTACTTC
CASGGAGAAQYF
>TRBV10-3|TRBD1|TRBJ1-5|14|NA
TGTGCCATCAGTGAGGGGACAGGGGTTCAGCCCCAGCATTTT
CAISEGTGVQPQHF
>TRBV5-4|TRBD1|TRBJ1-4|17|NA
TGTGCCAGCAGCTTTGGACAGGGGGCGCGAGGTTCAGAAAAACTGTTTTTT
CASSFGQGARGSEKLFF
>TRBV14|NA|TRBJ2-3|14|NA
TGTGCCAGCAGCCGATGGACTACTGCAGATACGCAGTATTTT
CASSRWTTADTQYF
>TRBV27|NA|TRBJ1-1|14|NA
TGTGCCAGTAAAGCGACAGAGAGGGACTTCGAAGCTTTCTTT
CASKATERDFEAFF
>TRBV7-9|TRBD1|TRBJ1-2|15|NA
TGTGCCAGCAGCTCAGGGCAGGGGGCGGTCTATGGCTACACCTTC
CASSSGQGAVYGYTF
>TRBV9|NA|TRBJ1-2|8|NA
TGTGCCAGCAGCGATGTACACTTC
CASSDVHF
>TRBV19|TRBD2|TRBJ2-1|15|NA
TGTGCCAGTAGTACTAGCGGGGGTTACTACAATGAGCAGTTCTTC
CASSTSGGYYNEQFF
>TRBV14|NA|TRBJ2-7|14|NA
TGTGCCAGCAGCCAAGGGGCAGGGCCCTACGAGCAGTACTTC
CASSQGAGPYEQYF
>TRBV30|NA|TRBJ1-6|11|NA
TGTGCCTGGGACGGCGGCTCACCCCTCCACTTT
CAWDGGSPLHF
>TRBV29-1|NA|TRBJ2-5|12|NA
TGCAGCGTTGAGCGCAACCAAGAGACCCAGTACTTC
CSVERNQETQYF
>TRBV4-1|NA|TRBJ2-5|13|NA
TGCGCCAGCAGCCGTACTATTGGGGAGACCCAGTACTTC
CASSRTIGETQYF
>TRBV5-6|TRBD2|TRBJ2-1|18|NA
TGTGCCAGCAGCTTGAGGACTAGCGGGAGACGGTCCTACAATGAGCAGTTCTTC
CASSLRTSGRRSYNEQFF
>TRBV13|TRBD1|TRBJ1-1|14|once
TGTGCCAGCAACCAGAGGGGACAGGGGGTTGAAGCTTTCTTT
CASNQRGQGVEAFF
>TRBV2|NA|TRBJ2-1|15|NA
TGTGCCAGCACTAAATTACAGGGACCCTACAATGAGCAGTTCTTC
CASTKLQGPYNEQFF
>TRBV25-1|NA|TRBJ2-1|13|NA
TGTGCCAGCTTTCATGGGGGGTACAATGAGCAGTTCTTC
CASFHGGYNEQFF
>TRBV4-1|NA|TRBJ1-1|14|NA
TGCGCCAGCAGCCACCCCCTTATGAACACTGAAGCTTTCTTT
CASSHPLMNTEAFF
>TRBV10-3|TRBD1|TRBJ1-1|14|few
TGTGCCATCAGCAGACAGGGGCAAGAGACTGAAGCTTTCTTT
CAISRQGQETEAFF
>TRBV7-6|TRBD2|TRBJ2-1|17|NA
TGTGCCAGCAGCTTAGAGTCCCTAGCGGGCAGACCGGGTGAGCAGTTCTTC
CASSLESLAGRPGEQFF
>TRBV7-6|NA|TRBJ2-5|13|NA
TGTGCCAGCAGTCTGGGCTTAAGGGAGACCCAGTACTTC
CASSLGLRETQYF
>TRBV7-9|TRBD1|TRBJ2-7|15|NA
TGTGCCAGCAGCTTTGCAGGACAGGGTTCTTCCGAGCAGTACTTC
CASSFAGQGSSEQYF
>TRBV30|TRBD1|TRBJ1-2|20|once
TGTGCCTGGAGGACAGGGTATTTTCTTACCCGAACCGTTTCAGGGGATGGCTACACCTTC
CAWRTGYFLTRTVSGDGYTF
>TRBV10-3|TRBD2|TRBJ2-3|16|NA
TGTGCCATCAGTTTCCACCTAGCGGGGGGCACAGATACGCAGTATTTT
CAISFHLAGGTDTQYF
>TRBV10-3|NA|TRBJ2-7|18|once
TGTGCCATCAGTGTCAGGGAAAGGGGCGTAATCGTGGACTACGAGCAGTACTTC
CAISVRERGVIVDYEQYF
>TRBV19|NA|TRBJ1-4|14|NA
TGTGCCAGTAAAATCAGGGGCCCGGGTGAAAAACTGTTTTTT
CASKIRGPGEKLFF
>TRBV4-2|NA|TRBJ2-7|12|NA
TGTGCCAGCAGCCAAGATCGAAGGGGACAGTACTTC
CASSQDRRGQYF
>TRBV21-1|NA|TRBJ2-7|14|NA
TGTGCCAGCAGCGGCCGCACAGTAGTAGACGAGCAGTACTTC
CASSGRTVVDEQYF
>TRBV19|TRBD2|TRBJ2-7|14|NA
TGTGCCAGTAGGTCTGGCGGGGGGACCTACGAGCAGTACTTC
CASRSGGGTYEQYF